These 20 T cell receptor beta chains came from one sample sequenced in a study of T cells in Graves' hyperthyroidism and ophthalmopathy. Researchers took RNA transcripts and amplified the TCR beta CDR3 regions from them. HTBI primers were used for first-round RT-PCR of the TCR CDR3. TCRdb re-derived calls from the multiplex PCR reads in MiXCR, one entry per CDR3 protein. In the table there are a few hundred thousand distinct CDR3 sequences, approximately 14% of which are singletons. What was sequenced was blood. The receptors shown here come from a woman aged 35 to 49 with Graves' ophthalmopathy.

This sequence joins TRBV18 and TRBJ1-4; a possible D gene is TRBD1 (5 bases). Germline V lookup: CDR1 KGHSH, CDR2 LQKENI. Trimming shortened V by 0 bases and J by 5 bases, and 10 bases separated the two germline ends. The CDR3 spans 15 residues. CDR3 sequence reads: CASSPPGAFNEKLFF. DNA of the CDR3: TGTGCCAGCTCACCACCCGGGGCTTTCAATGAAAAACTGTTTTTT.

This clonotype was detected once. The CDR3 DNA reads as TGTGCCAGCAGCCCTGGGAAAGGCAGAAGGACTGAAGCTTTCTTT. It specifies CASSPGKGRRTEAFF. This chain uses TRBV28 with TRBJ1-1; no firm D call. V was pared by 6 bases and J by 5 bases, with 19 bases between. The CDR3 extends over 15 amino acids. From germline, CDR1 is MDHEN and CDR2 SYDVKM.

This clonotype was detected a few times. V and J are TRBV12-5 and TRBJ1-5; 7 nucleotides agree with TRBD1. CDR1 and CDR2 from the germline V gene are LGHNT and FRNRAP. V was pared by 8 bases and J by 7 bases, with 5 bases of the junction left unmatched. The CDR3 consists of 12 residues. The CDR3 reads CASRGLSQPQHF. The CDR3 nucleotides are TGTGCTAGTAGGGGGCTCAGCCAGCCCCAGCATTTT.

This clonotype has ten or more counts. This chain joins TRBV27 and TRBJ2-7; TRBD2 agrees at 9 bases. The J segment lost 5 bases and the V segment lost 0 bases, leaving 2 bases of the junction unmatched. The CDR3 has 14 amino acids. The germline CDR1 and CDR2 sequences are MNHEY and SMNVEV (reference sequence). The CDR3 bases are TGTGCCAGCAGTTTATCGTCTAGCGGGGACGAGCAGTACTTC. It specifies CASSLSSSGDEQYF.

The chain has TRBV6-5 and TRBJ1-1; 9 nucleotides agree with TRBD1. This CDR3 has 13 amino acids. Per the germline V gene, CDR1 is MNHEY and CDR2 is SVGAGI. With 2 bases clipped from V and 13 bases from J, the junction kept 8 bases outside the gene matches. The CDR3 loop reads CASSYARQGVGFF. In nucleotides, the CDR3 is TGTGCCAGCAGTTACGCCAGACAGGGGGTGGGTTTCTTT.

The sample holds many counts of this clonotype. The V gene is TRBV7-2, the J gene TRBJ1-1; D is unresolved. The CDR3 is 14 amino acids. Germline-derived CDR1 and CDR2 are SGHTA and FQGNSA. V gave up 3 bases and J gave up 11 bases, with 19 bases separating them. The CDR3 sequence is CASSFDGTGEVAFF. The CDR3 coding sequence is TGTGCCAGCAGCTTCGACGGCACTGGGGAGGTGGCTTTCTTT.

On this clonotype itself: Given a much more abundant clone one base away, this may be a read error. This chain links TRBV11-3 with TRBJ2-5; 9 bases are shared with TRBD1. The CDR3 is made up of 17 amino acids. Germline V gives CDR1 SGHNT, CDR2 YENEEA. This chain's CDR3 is CACSRSGTGNYRETQYF. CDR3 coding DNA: TGTGCCTGCAGCCGATCTGGGACAGGGAATTACCGAGAGACCCAGTACTTC.

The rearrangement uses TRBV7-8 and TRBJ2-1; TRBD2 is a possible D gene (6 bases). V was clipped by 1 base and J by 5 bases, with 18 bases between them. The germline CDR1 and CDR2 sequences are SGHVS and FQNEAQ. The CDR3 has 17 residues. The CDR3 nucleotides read TGTGCCAGCAGCTTAGTTTTCGGGCGCGGAGGGAACAATGAGCAGTTCTTC. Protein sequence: CASSLVFGRGGNNEQFF.

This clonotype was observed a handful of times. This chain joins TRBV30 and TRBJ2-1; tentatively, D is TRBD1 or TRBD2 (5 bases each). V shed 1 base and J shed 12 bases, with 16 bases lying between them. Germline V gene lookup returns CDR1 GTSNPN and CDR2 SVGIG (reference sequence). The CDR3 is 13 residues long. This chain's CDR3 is CAWSEEWGTGQFF. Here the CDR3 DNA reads TGTGCCTGGAGTGAGGAGTGGGGGACGGGGCAGTTCTTC.

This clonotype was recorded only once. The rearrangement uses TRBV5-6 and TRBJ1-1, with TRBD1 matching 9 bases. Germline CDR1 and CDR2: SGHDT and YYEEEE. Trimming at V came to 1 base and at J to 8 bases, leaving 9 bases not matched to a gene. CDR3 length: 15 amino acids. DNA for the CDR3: TGTGCCAGCAGCTTGTCGGCATTGGGACAGGGAGAAGCTTTCTTT. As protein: CASSLSALGQGEAFF.

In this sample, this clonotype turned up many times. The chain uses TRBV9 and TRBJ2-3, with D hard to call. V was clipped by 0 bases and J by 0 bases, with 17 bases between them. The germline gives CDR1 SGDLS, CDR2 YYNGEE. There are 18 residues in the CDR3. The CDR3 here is CASSVEGWYLPSTDTQYF. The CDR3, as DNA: TGTGCCAGCAGCGTAGAGGGTTGGTATCTCCCCAGCACAGATACGCAGTATTTT.

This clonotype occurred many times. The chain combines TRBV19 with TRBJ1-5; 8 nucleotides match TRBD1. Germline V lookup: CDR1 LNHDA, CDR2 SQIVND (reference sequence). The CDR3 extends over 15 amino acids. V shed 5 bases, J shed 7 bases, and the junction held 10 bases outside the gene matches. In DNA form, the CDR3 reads TGTGCCAGTAGTCCGCAAGACAGGGGATTGCAGCCCCAGCATTTT. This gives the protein CASSPQDRGLQPQHF.

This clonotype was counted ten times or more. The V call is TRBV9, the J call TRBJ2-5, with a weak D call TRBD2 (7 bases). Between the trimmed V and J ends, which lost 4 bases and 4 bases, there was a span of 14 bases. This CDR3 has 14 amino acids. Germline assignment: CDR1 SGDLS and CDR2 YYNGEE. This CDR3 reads CASSSWEGGETQYF. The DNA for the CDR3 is TGTGCCAGCAGCTCCTGGGAGGGGGGAGAGACCCAGTACTTC.

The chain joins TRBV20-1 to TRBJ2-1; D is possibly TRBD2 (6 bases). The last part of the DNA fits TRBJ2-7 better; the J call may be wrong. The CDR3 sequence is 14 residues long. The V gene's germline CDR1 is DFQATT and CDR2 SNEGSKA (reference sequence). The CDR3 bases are TGCAGTGCTAGGAGGGACGGGAGTTGGAATGAGCAGTACTTC. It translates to CSARRDGSWNEQYF.

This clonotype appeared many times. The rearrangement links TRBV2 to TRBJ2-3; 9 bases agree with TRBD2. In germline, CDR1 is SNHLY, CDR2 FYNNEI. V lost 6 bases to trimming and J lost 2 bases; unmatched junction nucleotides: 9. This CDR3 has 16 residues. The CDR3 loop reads CASRVSSGSFTDTQYF. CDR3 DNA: TGTGCCAGCAGGGTTAGTAGCGGGAGTTTCACAGATACGCAGTATTTT.

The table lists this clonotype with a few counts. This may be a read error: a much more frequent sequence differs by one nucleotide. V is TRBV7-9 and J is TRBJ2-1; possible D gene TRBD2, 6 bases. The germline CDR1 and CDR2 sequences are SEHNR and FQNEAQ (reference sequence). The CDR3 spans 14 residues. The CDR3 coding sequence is TGTACCAGCAGACCCCAGGGCGGGGTCAATGAGCAGTTCTTC. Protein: CTSRPQGGVNEQFF. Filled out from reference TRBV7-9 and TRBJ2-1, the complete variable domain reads DTGVSQNPRHKITKRGQNVTFRCDPISEHNRLYWYRQTLGQGPEFLTYFQNEAQLEKSRLLSDRFSAERPKGSFSTLEIQRTEQGDSAMYLCTSRPQGGVNEQFFGPGTRLTVL.

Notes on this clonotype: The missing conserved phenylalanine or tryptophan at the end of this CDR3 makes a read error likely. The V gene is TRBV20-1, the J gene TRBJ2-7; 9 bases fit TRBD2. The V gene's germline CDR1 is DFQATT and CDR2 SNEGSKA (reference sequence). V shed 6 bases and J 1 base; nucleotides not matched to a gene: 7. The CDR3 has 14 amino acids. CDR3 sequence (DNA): TGCAGTGCCGAGGGGACTAGCCTTTCCTACGAGCAGTACCTC. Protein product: CSAEGTSLSYEQYL.

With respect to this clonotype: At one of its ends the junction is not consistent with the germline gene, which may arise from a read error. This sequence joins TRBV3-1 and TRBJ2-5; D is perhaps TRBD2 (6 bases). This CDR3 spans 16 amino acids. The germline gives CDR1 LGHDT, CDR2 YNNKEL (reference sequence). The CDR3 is CASSQERDSRKEAQYF. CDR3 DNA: TGTGCCAGCAGCCAAGAGCGGGACTCAAGAAAAGAGGCCCAGTACTTC.

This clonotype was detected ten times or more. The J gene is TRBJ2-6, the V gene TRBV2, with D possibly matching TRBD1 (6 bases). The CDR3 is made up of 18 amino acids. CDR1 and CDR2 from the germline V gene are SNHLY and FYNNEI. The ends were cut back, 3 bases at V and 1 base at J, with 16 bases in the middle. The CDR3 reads CASSDPQEQGSGANVLTF. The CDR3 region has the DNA TGTGCCAGCAGTGATCCCCAAGAACAGGGATCTGGGGCCAACGTCCTGACTTTC.

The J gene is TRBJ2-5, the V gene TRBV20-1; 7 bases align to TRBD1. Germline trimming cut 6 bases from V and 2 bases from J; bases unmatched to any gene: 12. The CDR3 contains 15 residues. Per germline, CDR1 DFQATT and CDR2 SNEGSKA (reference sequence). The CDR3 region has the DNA TGCAGTGCCAGGGCCGGGGACAGTGTACAAGAGACCCAGTACTTC. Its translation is CSARAGDSVQETQYF.